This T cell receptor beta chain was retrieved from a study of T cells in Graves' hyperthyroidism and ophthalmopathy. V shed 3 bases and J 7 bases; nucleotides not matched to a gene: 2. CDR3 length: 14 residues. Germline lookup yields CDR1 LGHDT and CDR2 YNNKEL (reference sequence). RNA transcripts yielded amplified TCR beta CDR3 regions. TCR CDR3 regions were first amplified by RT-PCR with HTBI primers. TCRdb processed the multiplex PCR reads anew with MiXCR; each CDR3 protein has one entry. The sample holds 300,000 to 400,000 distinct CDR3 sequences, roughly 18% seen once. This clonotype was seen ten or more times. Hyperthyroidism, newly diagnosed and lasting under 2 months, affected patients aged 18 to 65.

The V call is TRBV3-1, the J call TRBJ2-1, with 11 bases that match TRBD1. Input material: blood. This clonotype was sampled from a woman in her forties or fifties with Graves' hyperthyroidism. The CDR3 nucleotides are TGTGCCAGCAGCCAGCGGGACAGGGGGAATGAGCAGTTCTTC. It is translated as CASSQRDRGNEQFF.